The 21 T cell receptor beta chains in this list originate from one sample, sequenced in a study of cytomegalovirus exposure and HLA in healthy donors. Use of 60 Vbeta and 13 Jbeta primers characterized the PCR. Libraries were prepared by immunoSEQ multiplex PCR; TCRdb keeps only in-frame clonotypes and omits some of them. This sample yields approximately 140,000 clones, of which about 80% are seen a single time; approximately 5.1% belongs to the top ten. Sequenced input: PBMCs. Source of these receptors: a male donor in good health and CMV-seronegative.

This clone was observed a handful of times. The rearrangement uses TRBV5-8 and TRBJ2-2; D ambiguous. Trimming shortened V by 0 bases and J by 0 bases, and 9 bases separated the two germline ends. CDR1 is SGHTS and CDR2 is YDEGEE in the germline V gene. CDR3 size: 16 residues. The DNA for the CDR3 is TGTGCCAGCAGCTTGGGTCGGTCAACGAACACCGGGGAGCTGTTTTTT. The encoded protein is CASSLGRSTNTGELFF.

The CDR3 DNA follows: TGTGCCAGCAGGGAGGGACAGTATTCACCCCTCCACTTT. Its translation is CASREGQYSPLHF. The chain has TRBV6-1 and TRBJ1-6, with TRBD1 matching over 7 bases. Germline CDR1 reads MNHNS; CDR2 reads SASEGT. The CDR3 runs 13 residues. V lost 6 bases to trimming and J lost 8 bases; unmatched junction nucleotides: 4.

This chain links TRBV29-1 with TRBJ2-2; D is possibly TRBD1 (5 bases). V shed 4 bases and J shed 4 bases, with 13 bases lying between them. This CDR3 contains 14 residues. Germline V gene sequence: CDR1 SQVTM, CDR2 ANQGSEA. CDR3 nucleotides: TGCAGCGTTGTTCGGGCAGGGTCCACCGGGGAGCTGTTTTTT. Translation gives CSVVRAGSTGELFF.

The rearrangement joins TRBV20-1 to TRBJ2-7; no definite D call. The CDR3 is 11 residues long. Germline CDR1 DFQATT, CDR2 SNEGSKA (reference sequence). Trimming took off 2 bases at V and 4 bases at J, with 6 bases between the two ends. The chain's CDR3 is CSARLEYEQYF. DNA for the CDR3: TGCAGTGCTAGACTAGAGTACGAGCAGTACTTC.

This chain uses TRBV7-9 with TRBJ1-1; D not resolved. V was pared by 6 bases and J by 5 bases, with 10 bases between. In germline, CDR1 is SEHNR, CDR2 FQNEAQ (reference sequence). The CDR3 is 12 amino acids. DNA of the CDR3: TGTGCCAGCAGTCCTCGGGTGACTGAAGCTTTCTTT. This encodes CASSPRVTEAFF.

V is TRBV6-5 and J is TRBJ1-5; D gene ambiguous. Germline CDR1 MNHEY, CDR2 SVGAGI. The V gene lost 6 bases and the J gene lost 4 bases, with 10 bases spanning the gap. The CDR3 loop spans 13 amino acids. The DNA of the CDR3 is TGTGCCAGCAGGGGAGGAGTAAATCAGCCCCAGCATTTT. Translation: CASRGGVNQPQHF.

This sequence joins TRBV4-2 and TRBJ2-1; weak D call: TRBD2 (6 bases). The CDR3 has 14 residues. Trimming pared 6 bases from V and 8 bases from J, leaving 17 bases between. Germline V gives CDR1 LGHNA, CDR2 YNFKEQ. CDR3 bases: TGTGCCAGCAGGGCGGCGGGTTCTAGCGATGAGCAGTTCTTC. Translation: CASRAAGSSDEQFF.

This clone was seen once. The genes are TRBV5-1 and TRBJ2-6, with TRBD2 as a possible D gene (5 bases). The CDR3 has 16 amino acids. Germline V CDR1 and CDR2: SGHRS, YFSETQ. The V end was cut by 4 bases, the J end by 0 bases, with 11 bases between. The CDR3 region has the DNA TGCGCCAGCAGCGTAACTGACTACTCTGGGGCCAACGTCCTGACTTTC. Translated, it gives CASSVTDYSGANVLTF.

The chain employs TRBV7-6 and TRBJ2-1, with a weak D call TRBD1 (6 bases). CDR1 and CDR2 from the germline V gene are SGHVS and FNYEAQ. Between the trimmed V and J ends, which lost 4 bases and 8 bases, there was a span of 18 bases. CDR3 length: 15 residues. The DNA for the CDR3 is TGTGCCAGCAGCTCACGACAGCCCGACAGGCATGAGCAGTTCTTC. Protein sequence: CASSSRQPDRHEQFF.

The V gene is TRBV5-1, the J gene TRBJ2-5, with D possibly TRBD2 on 6 matching bases. The DNA matches TRBJ2-7 better at its end, which makes the J call doubtful. From germline, CDR1 is SGHRS and CDR2 YFSETQ. The CDR3 consists of 15 residues. The CDR3 bases are TGCGCCAGCAGCTTGGTAGAGGGACTTCCCTACGAGCAGTACTTC. Translation gives CASSLVEGLPYEQYF.

This clone was detected once. The junction shows a germline mismatch at one end, possibly a read error. The chain employs TRBV19 and TRBJ2-4, with D possibly being TRBD1 (6 bases). In germline, CDR1 is LNHDA, CDR2 SQIVND (reference sequence). The CDR3 extends over 19 amino acids. In DNA form, the CDR3 reads TGTGCCAGTAGTGTAGAATCCGGGACATCCTTTTTAGCCAAAAACATTCAGTACTTC. Protein sequence: CASSVESGTSFLAKNIQYF.

This sequence joins TRBV5-1 and TRBJ2-7; 10 bases line up with TRBD1. The J segment lost 2 bases and the V segment lost 3 bases, leaving 8 bases of the junction unmatched. This CDR3 is 16 amino acids long. CDR1 is SGHRS and CDR2 is YFSETQ in the germline V gene. For the CDR3, the DNA is TGCGCCAGCAGCTCCGTCGGGACAGGGGAGCCCTACGAGCAGTACTTC. It is translated as CASSSVGTGEPYEQYF.

V gene TRBV27 combines with J gene TRBJ1-3; a possible D gene is TRBD1 (6 bases). The CDR3 has 13 amino acids. Between the trimmed V and J ends, which lost 6 bases and 0 bases, there was a span of 6 bases. The germline gives CDR1 MNHEY, CDR2 SMNVEV (reference sequence). This CDR3 reads CASRGGSGNTIYF. DNA for the CDR3: TGTGCCAGCAGAGGGGGCTCTGGAAACACCATATATTTT.

With regard to this clone: The junction shows a germline mismatch at one end, possibly a read error. The rearrangement uses TRBV9 and TRBJ1-1; D not certain. This CDR3 comprises 16 residues. CDR1 and CDR2 from the germline V gene are SGDLS and YYNGEE. The CDR3 here is CAGSVGPNSQNTEAFF. The CDR3 DNA reads TGTGCCGGCAGCGTAGGCCCAAACAGCCAGAACACTGAAGCTTTCTTT.

A few counts support this clone. The chain has TRBV1 and TRBJ2-3; the D call of TRBD2 is as the table states it, not checked on the DNA. TRBV1 is a pseudogene locus. CDR3 length equals 18 residues. The CDR3 DNA reads TGCACCAGCAGCGAGGAGACTAGCGGGGGGCAAACAGCAGATACGCAGTATTTT. This gives the protein CTSSEETSGGQTADTQYF.

A single count supports this clone. The rearrangement uses TRBV28 and TRBJ2-3; 8 bases align to TRBD2. Trimming at V came to 8 bases and at J to 6 bases, leaving 10 bases not matched to a gene. This CDR3 region has 14 residues. Germline CDR1 MDHEN, CDR2 SYDVKM. This CDR3 reads CASGGGGPADTQYF. In DNA, the CDR3 is TGTGCCAGCGGGGGCGGGGGGCCGGCGGATACGCAGTATTTT.

The chain joins TRBV27 to TRBJ2-2; D uncertain. V lost 3 bases and J lost 6, with 14 bases in between. Germline loops: CDR1 MNHEY, CDR2 SMNVEV (reference sequence). The CDR3 has 15 residues. CDR3 region: CASSFEWAPPGELFF. The CDR3 DNA is TGTGCCAGCAGTTTTGAGTGGGCACCCCCCGGGGAGCTGTTTTTT.

The rearrangement uses TRBV5-6 and TRBJ1-2; D ambiguous. From germline, CDR1 is SGHDT and CDR2 YYEEEE. V lost 0 bases, J lost 8 bases, and 11 bases lay in between. The CDR3 is 13 residues long. DNA of the CDR3: TGTGCCAGCAGCTTGGAGAGTGCGCGGGGCTACACCTTC. As protein: CASSLESARGYTF. Supplemented by reference TRBV5-6 and TRBJ1-2, the full variable domain reads DAGVTQSPTHLIKTRGQQVTLRCSPKSGHDTVSWYQQALGQGPQFIFQYYEEEERQRGNFPDRFSGHQFPNYSSELNVNALLLGDSALYLCASSLESARGYTFGSGTRLTVV.

CDR3 nucleotides: TGTGCCAGCTCATCTCGGGACAGGGTGACAGATACGCAGTATTTT. Its translation: CASSSRDRVTDTQYF. V and J are TRBV18 and TRBJ2-3; 9 bases are shared with TRBD1. Germline loops: CDR1 KGHSH, CDR2 LQKENI. The CDR3 runs 15 residues. Losses at the gene ends were 5 bases for V and 3 bases for J; bases not matched to a gene: 6.

V is TRBV6-1 and J is TRBJ1-2; unclear D gene. This CDR3 spans 13 amino acids. The V gene's germline CDR1 is MNHNS and CDR2 SASEGT. Trimming stripped 7 bases from V and 4 bases from J, with 13 bases between. CDR3 region: CASMSRGLYGYTF. The CDR3 DNA follows: TGTGCCAGCATGAGCCGGGGTCTCTATGGCTACACCTTC.

This clone was found once. This rearrangement joins TRBV28 to TRBJ2-7, with TRBD1 matching 9 bases. The CDR3 is 15 amino acids. With 5 bases clipped from V and 6 bases from J, the junction kept 11 bases outside the gene matches. Germline assignment: CDR1 MDHEN and CDR2 SYDVKM. CDR3 in amino acids: CASSPPPGQGSEQYF. DNA of the CDR3: TGTGCCAGCAGTCCGCCCCCCGGACAGGGGTCCGAGCAGTACTTC.